These 28 T cell receptor beta chains share one sample of origin, sequenced in a study of chemoradiotherapy in HPV16-positive cancers. Assay: immunoSEQ multiplex PCR; the TCRdb copy retains only in-frame clones and omits some. The repertoire holds fewer than 8,000 clones, with roughly 91% as singletons. Sampling was performed from a patient who underwent chemoradiotherapy. The receptors were sampled from a human donor with HPV-associated anogenital cancer.

The J gene is TRBJ1-3, the V gene TRBV27; D ambiguous. This CDR3 contains 13 residues. The germline V gene encodes CDR1 MNHEY and CDR2 SMNVEV (reference sequence). V lost 3 bases to trimming and J lost 3 bases, with 6 bases between them. This CDR3 is CASSLEFGNTIYF. The CDR3 region has the DNA TGTGCCAGCAGTTTGGAATTTGGAAACACCATATATTTT.

The rearrangement uses TRBV19 and TRBJ1-5; D is uncertain. Trimming left V 3 bases short and J 0 bases short, with 15 bases between. The CDR3 has 17 amino acids. Germline V gives CDR1 LNHDA, CDR2 SQIVND (reference sequence). In DNA form, the CDR3 reads TGTGCCAGTAGTATTATCGCGTCCGCAAATAGCAATCAGCCCCAGCATTTT. Encoded protein: CASSIIASANSNQPQHF.

The chain carries TRBV29-1 and TRBJ2-2; tentatively, D is TRBD2 (5 bases). Germline lookup yields CDR1 SQVTM and CDR2 ANQGSEA. Trimming removed 4 bases from V and 4 bases from J, with 10 bases in between. This CDR3 comprises 13 residues. The CDR3 sequence is CSVGAGVTGELFF. CDR3 sequence (DNA): TGCAGCGTTGGGGCCGGGGTCACCGGGGAGCTGTTTTTT.

The genes are TRBV6-1 and TRBJ1-5; TRBD1 agrees at 7 bases. Trimming took 1 base from V and 6 from J; bases not matched to a gene: 6. Germline-derived CDR1 and CDR2 are MNHNS and SASEGT. The CDR3 has 15 residues. This CDR3 is CASSEEAGGAQPQHF. CDR3 in DNA: TGTGCCAGCAGTGAAGAGGCAGGGGGGGCTCAGCCCCAGCATTTT.

The genes are TRBV25-1 and TRBJ1-1; perhaps TRBD1 as D (6 bases). V gave up 6 bases and J gave up 4 bases, with 15 bases separating them. The CDR3 is 14 residues long. Germline CDR1 MGHDK, CDR2 SYGVNS. Here the CDR3 DNA reads TGTGCCAGCAGCCTCACGGGGGGCTCCACTGAAGCTTTCTTT. Residues: CASSLTGGSTEAFF.

This clone was detected only once. This rearrangement joins TRBV5-6 to TRBJ1-5; tentatively, D is TRBD1 (6 bases). Looked up from germline, CDR1 is SGHDT and CDR2 is YYEEEE. Trimming stripped 3 bases from V and 9 bases from J, with 19 bases between. CDR3 length: 15 residues. CDR3 coding DNA: TGTGCCAGCAGCTGGGGGGGGGCGATGAGGGGGCCCCAGCATTTT. Translation gives CASSWGGAMRGPQHF.

This chain uses TRBV6-1 with TRBJ2-3; 7 bases fit TRBD2. Germline V lookup: CDR1 MNHNS, CDR2 SASEGT. The CDR3 is 14 amino acids. Trimming cost V 3 bases and J 5 bases; bases outside gene matches: 5. CDR3 in amino acids: CASSERGTLDTQYF. CDR3 DNA sequence: TGTGCCAGCAGTGAGCGGGGGACCCTAGATACGCAGTATTTT.

The rearrangement links TRBV2 to TRBJ2-5; a possible D gene is TRBD1 (6 bases). CDR3 length equals 13 residues. Germline V gene data show CDR1 as SNHLY and CDR2 as FYNNEI. The ends were cut back, 4 bases at V and 5 bases at J, with 11 bases in the middle. The CDR3 here is CASSVSGDETQYF. The DNA of the CDR3 is TGTGCCAGCAGTGTGTCAGGGGACGAGACCCAGTACTTC.

The CDR3 sequence: CASSEGSGTTYEQYF. The CDR3 DNA reads as TGTGCCAGCAGTGAAGGTAGCGGAACCACCTACGAGCAGTACTTC. The gene calls are TRBV2 and TRBJ2-7; a possible D gene is TRBD2 (6 bases). Germline values: CDR1 SNHLY, CDR2 FYNNEI. The CDR3 consists of 15 residues. Trimming left V 1 base short and J 2 bases short, with 12 bases between.

The V gene is TRBV5-8, the J gene TRBJ1-4, with 10 bases fitting TRBD1. Germline CDR1 SGHTS, CDR2 YDEGEE. CDR3 size: 16 residues. Trimming cost V 2 bases and J 6 bases; bases outside gene matches: 7. The CDR3 is CASSLRPGQGYEKLFF. CDR3 bases: TGTGCCAGCAGCTTACGACCGGGACAGGGGTATGAAAAACTGTTTTTT. The variable domain in full, with the rest retrieved from reference TRBV5-8 and TRBJ1-4, is EAGVTQSPTHLIKTRGQQATLRCSPISGHTSVYWYQQALGLGLQFLLWYDEGEERNRGNFPPRFSGRQFPNYSSELNVNALELEDSALYLCASSLRPGQGYEKLFFGSGTQLSVL.

The chain employs TRBV6-4 and TRBJ2-2; D call uncertain. The CDR3 runs to 16 residues. V shed 4 bases and J shed 0 bases, with 12 bases lying between them. Germline CDR1 reads MRHNA; CDR2 reads SNTAGT. This CDR3 reads CASSVSRAANTGELFF. In DNA, the CDR3 is TGTGCCAGCAGTGTCTCCCGGGCTGCGAACACCGGGGAGCTGTTTTTT.

The rearrangement uses TRBV21-1 and TRBJ1-2. TRBV21-1 is listed as a pseudogene. The CDR3 sequence is 17 residues long. CDR3 sequence reads: CASSKALEGRFFNGYTF. In nucleotides, the CDR3 is TGTGCCAGCAGCAAAGCGCTGGAAGGGAGGTTTTTTAATGGCTACACCTTC.

The V gene is TRBV6-1, the J gene TRBJ2-7; TRBD1 matches 7 bases. The CDR3 is made up of 13 amino acids. V trimming: 10 bases; J trimming: 3 bases; junction bases outside the gene matches: 9. Germline V gives CDR1 MNHNS, CDR2 SASEGT. As DNA, the CDR3 is TGTGCCAACAACGGCGACAGGGTCTACGAGCAGTACTTC. Translation: CANNGDRVYEQYF.

The chain has TRBV10-3 and TRBJ1-3; D is undetermined. The CDR3 is 11 amino acids. Between the trimmed V and J ends, which lost 10 bases and 4 bases, there was a span of 8 bases. In germline, CDR1 is ENHRY, CDR2 SYGVKD. CDR3 sequence: CATTEGNTIYF. In DNA, the CDR3 is TGTGCCACCACGGAGGGAAACACCATATATTTT.

The genes are TRBV11-2 and TRBJ2-5; TRBD1 agrees at 10 bases. The ends lost 5 bases at V and 3 bases at J; junction bases unmatched: 6. The CDR3 consists of 15 residues. Germline loops: CDR1 SGHAT, CDR2 FQNNGV. CDR3 DNA: TGTGCCAGCAGCACCCGGACAGGGGGTGAAGAGACCCAGTACTTC. Translation: CASSTRTGGEETQYF.

This clone was counted a single time. The chain recombines TRBV7-9 with TRBJ2-5; TRBD1 is a possible D gene (7 bases). This CDR3 is built from 15 residues. The V gene's germline CDR1 is SEHNR and CDR2 FQNEAQ (reference sequence). V was shortened by 2 bases and J by 1 base, with 11 bases between the two germline ends. The CDR3 loop reads CASSLRQGGQETQYF. As DNA, the CDR3 is TGTGCCAGCAGCTTAAGACAGGGAGGCCAAGAGACCCAGTACTTC.

This clone has just one count. The gene calls are TRBV30 and TRBJ1-5, with 7 bases fitting TRBD1. The germline V gene has CDR1 GTSNPN and CDR2 SVGIG (reference sequence). Losses at the gene ends were 1 base for V and 7 bases for J; bases not matched to a gene: 10. This CDR3 spans 15 amino acids. DNA of the CDR3: TGTGCCTGGAGTGCCCGGACAGGCCCTAGCCAGCCCCAGCATTTT. The encoded protein is CAWSARTGPSQPQHF.

This chain connects TRBV2 to TRBJ2-4; 7 nucleotides match TRBD1. The germline V gene has CDR1 SNHLY and CDR2 FYNNEI. The CDR3 runs to 15 residues. After removal of 8 bases from V and 8 bases from J, the junction contained 15 bases not matched to a gene. For the CDR3, the DNA is TGTGCCAGCCGTCAAAGGACAGGCTTAACCGACATTCAGTACTTC. Its translation is CASRQRTGLTDIQYF.

This clone occurred once. The V gene is TRBV14, the J gene TRBJ1-1; no clear D. The CDR3 extends over 14 amino acids. V lost 0 bases to trimming and J lost 4 bases, with 9 bases between them. CDR1 is SGHDN, CDR2 FVKESK, per germline. In nucleotides, the CDR3 is TGTGCCAGCAGCCAAGATCTCATGGGCACTGAAGCTTTCTTT. Residues: CASSQDLMGTEAFF. The full variable domain, its missing parts supplied by reference TRBV14 and TRBJ1-1, is EAGVTQFPSHSVIEKGQTVTLRCDPISGHDNLYWYRRVMGKEIKFLLHFVKESKQDESGMPNNRFLAERTGGTYSTLKVQPAELEDSGVYFCASSQDLMGTEAFFGQGTRLTVV.

The chain recombines TRBV19 with TRBJ1-4; weak D call: TRBD1 (6 bases). The V end lost 3 bases, the J end lost 7 bases, and 15 bases lay between the germline ends. CDR1 LNHDA and CDR2 SQIVND come from the germline V gene (reference sequence). CDR3 length equals 15 residues. Here the CDR3 reads CASSIGTRGSEKLFF. The CDR3 region has the DNA TGTGCCAGTAGTATTGGGACAAGGGGGAGTGAAAAACTGTTTTTT.

The chain uses TRBV28 and TRBJ1-1; TRBD1 agrees at 8 bases. The CDR3 contains 15 residues. Germline CDR1 and CDR2: MDHEN and SYDVKM. The V and J ends lost 3 bases and 1 base, in that order; junction bases with no gene match: 4. The CDR3 here is CASSFSGTGNTEAFF. In DNA, the CDR3 is TGTGCCAGCAGTTTCAGCGGGACAGGGAACACTGAAGCTTTCTTT.

V and J are TRBV7-8 and TRBJ2-1; 7 bases agree with TRBD2. The trim removed 5 bases at V and 3 bases at J, leaving 13 bases unmatched. The CDR3 totals 17 residues. Germline loops: CDR1 SGHVS, CDR2 FQNEAQ. This chain's CDR3 is CASSPARGGYLYNEQFF. CDR3 nucleotides: TGTGCCAGCAGCCCTGCGCGCGGGGGATACCTCTACAATGAGCAGTTCTTC.

V gene TRBV29-1 combines with J gene TRBJ2-7, with D maybe TRBD1 (6 bases). The CDR3 spans 15 residues. Germline lookup yields CDR1 SQVTM and CDR2 ANQGSEA. The V and J ends lost 6 bases and 7 bases respectively, with 25 bases between them. The CDR3 reads CSVVFGTRQSGEQYF. CDR3 coding DNA: TGCAGCGTCGTCTTTGGGACACGGCAGTCGGGGGAGCAGTACTTC.

The chain combines TRBV9 with TRBJ2-3, with D possibly matching TRBD2 (5 bases). This CDR3 region has 15 residues. V was clipped by 4 bases and J by 0 bases, with 12 bases between them. Per the germline V gene, CDR1 is SGDLS and CDR2 is YYNGEE. CDR3 protein: CASSYLGGSTDTQYF. DNA of the CDR3: TGTGCCAGCAGCTACCTTGGCGGGAGCACAGATACGCAGTATTTT. The variable domain in full, completed from reference TRBV9 and TRBJ2-3, reads DSGVTQTPKHLITATGQRVTLRCSPRSGDLSVYWYQQSLDQGLQFLIQYYNGEERAKGNILERFSAQQFPDLHSELNLSSLELGDSALYFCASSYLGGSTDTQYFGPGTRLTVL.

Turning to this clone: A junction end diverges from the germline sequence, so it may reflect a read error. This rearrangement joins TRBV30 to TRBJ1-5; D gene ambiguous. The CDR3 length is 18 residues. CDR1 is GTSNPN and CDR2 is SVGIG in the germline V gene (reference sequence). The CDR3 DNA reads as TGTGCCTGGAGCCTCGTGGGCACTCCCGGATATAGCAATCAGCTCCAGCATTTT. The encoded protein is CAWSLVGTPGYSNQLQHF.

This rearrangement joins TRBV5-1 to TRBJ1-1; 7 nucleotides agree with TRBD1. Germline loops: CDR1 SGHRS, CDR2 YFSETQ. CDR3 size: 14 residues. V was clipped by 2 bases and J by 1 base; unmatched bases: 2. DNA for the CDR3: TGCGCCAGCAGCTTCCGGGACAGGAACACTGAAGCTTTCTTT. Protein: CASSFRDRNTEAFF. The full variable domain, with the rest looked up from reference TRBV5-1 and TRBJ1-1, is KAGVTQTPRYLIKTRGQQVTLSCSPISGHRSVSWYQQTPGQGLQFLFEYFSETQRNKGNFPGRFSGRQFSNSRSEMNVSTLELGDSALYLCASSFRDRNTEAFFGQGTRLTVV.

This chain uses TRBV19 with TRBJ2-5; possibly TRBD2 for D (6 bases). Germline values: CDR1 LNHDA, CDR2 SQIVND (reference sequence). The CDR3 is 15 residues long. Trimming stripped 4 bases from V and 5 bases from J, with 17 bases between. The DNA for the CDR3 is TGTGCCAGTAGTACTGGTGGCGGGATACGGGAGACCCAGTACTTC. Translated: CASSTGGGIRETQYF. The whole variable domain, remainder taken from reference TRBV19 and TRBJ2-5, is DGGITQSPKYLFRKEGQNVTLSCEQNLNHDAMYWYRQDPGQGLRLIYYSQIVNDFQKGDIAEGYSVSREKKESFPLTVTSAQKNPTAFYLCASSTGGGIRETQYFGPGTRLLVL.

The chain links TRBV4-2 to TRBJ2-5; 10 nucleotides line up with TRBD2. V dropped 4 bases and J dropped 2; count of bases not matched to a gene: 1. The germline V gene has CDR1 LGHNA and CDR2 YNFKEQ. The CDR3 covers 14 residues. CDR3 nucleotides: TGTGCCAGCAGCCCGACTAGCGGGCAAGAGACCCAGTACTTC. It encodes CASSPTSGQETQYF.